This T cell receptor beta chain originates from a study of T cells in tuberculosis. Study-level findings and limits: Using the GMM-specific repertoire gave around 88% accuracy versus roughly 74% with motifs. Smaller alpha distances in active tuberculosis partly reflected shorter CDR3-alpha lengths.

Trimming pared 6 bases from V and 0 bases from J, leaving 9 bases between. Germline CDR1 MGHRA, CDR2 YSYEKL. The CDR3 loop spans 14 amino acids. Only in-frame clones appear in the TCRdb table, and some are missing; sequencing was by immunoSEQ multiplex PCR. The sample carries about 20,000 clones, 85% to 90% recorded once. The table lists this clone with a count of one. Its antigen remains unknown. This chain links TRBV4-1 with TRBJ2-1; D is possibly TRBD1 (5 bases). The sequence derives from a donor under 30 with latent tuberculosis or without tuberculosis infection. Source material: PBMCs. The CDR3 region has the DNA TGCGCCAGCAGGCGACAGAGCTCCTACAATGAGCAGTTCTTC. As protein: CASRRQSSYNEQFF.